The 17 T cell receptor beta chains listed next were all sequenced from one sample in a study of blood T cells in healthy people across ages (dated by TCRdb to the mid-2010s). Library preparation was by 5' RACE. The instrument given in TCRdb is Illumina HiSeq 2500. A second PCR of about 6 to 11 cycles was run with a J-beta primer mix and a sample-barcoded 5' primer. In-frame beta chains were kept once TCRdb had trimmed the public reads at Q25 with fastp and called clones with MiXCR. Here each entry gathers all rows of one CDR3 protein and keeps the most common genes and DNA. For this sample the table gives 1,300,000 or so distinct CDR3 sequences, of which roughly 60% were detected only once. 5.5% to 8% of the sample is in the top ten clones. The sequenced sample consisted of blood. Receptors were obtained from a man aged 18 to 29 in good health.

The rearrangement joins TRBV3-1 to TRBJ1-6, with 8 nucleotides matching TRBD1. CDR3 length: 15 amino acids. The V and J ends lost 4 bases and 7 bases, in that order; junction bases with no gene match: 6. Germline assignment: CDR1 LGHDT and CDR2 YNNKEL (reference sequence). CDR3 DNA sequence: TGTGCCAGCAGCCCCAGGACAGGGCGGAATTCACCCCTCCACTTT. It is translated as CASSPRTGRNSPLHF.

The J gene is TRBJ2-4, the V gene TRBV6-2 or TRBV6-3; D is uncertain. Gene TRBJ2-7 matches the end of the DNA better, so the J call may be wrong. This CDR3 region has 14 residues. Germline lookup yields CDR1 MNHEY and CDR2 SVGEGT. The chain's CDR3 is CASLSPPYGYEQYF. The DNA of the CDR3 is TGTGCCAGCCTATCCCCTCCATATGGCTACGAGCAGTACTTC.

This clonotype has only one observation. The chain couples TRBV20-1 to TRBJ1-1; weak D call: TRBD1 (5 bases). Germline V CDR1 and CDR2: DFQATT, SNEGSKA (reference sequence). CDR3 size: 15 residues. V was shortened by 3 bases and J by 5 bases, with 19 bases between the two germline ends. CDR3 sequence: CSARWAGPPRTEAFF. The CDR3 DNA reads TGCAGTGCTAGGTGGGCAGGGCCGCCAAGGACTGAAGCTTTCTTT.

This clonotype has more than one count but fewer than ten. This chain uses TRBV28 with TRBJ2-7; the D is unclear. CDR1 is MDHEN, CDR2 SYDVKM, per germline. Deletions cut 6 bases from V and 3 bases from J, with 9 bases between. The CDR3 contains 12 residues. CDR3 DNA: TGTGCCAGCAGCCCTTCCTACTACGAGCAGTACTTC. It codes for CASSPSYYEQYF.

The rearrangement uses TRBV7-9 and TRBJ2-5; D remains ambiguous. The CDR3 is made up of 15 amino acids. The germline V and J ends were trimmed by 3 bases and 5 bases, with 16 bases remaining between them. Per germline, CDR1 SEHNR and CDR2 FQNEAQ (reference sequence). CDR3 nucleotide sequence: TGTGCCAGCAGCTTTGGACGAGCCCTCGGGGAGACCCAGTACTTC. Its translation: CASSFGRALGETQYF.

In this sample, this clonotype turned up a few times. This chain joins TRBV4-1 and TRBJ2-7, with D perhaps assigned TRBD1 or TRBD2 (5 bases each). V lost 6 bases to trimming and J lost 0 bases, with 12 bases between them. This CDR3 contains 14 residues. Germline V gene sequence: CDR1 MGHRA, CDR2 YSYEKL. The CDR3 spells CASRTGTYSYEQYF. The CDR3, as DNA: TGCGCCAGCAGAACCGGGACGTACTCCTACGAGCAGTACTTC.

This clonotype was counted a few times. The rearrangement uses TRBV2 and TRBJ1-6; D ambiguous. The CDR3 loop spans 14 amino acids. With 2 bases removed from V and 10 bases from J, the gap between germline ends came to 12 bases. In germline, CDR1 is SNHLY, CDR2 FYNNEI. CDR3 loop: CASSENGIRSPLHF. The CDR3 nucleotides read TGTGCCAGCAGTGAAAATGGGATTCGGTCACCCCTCCACTTT.

Of note for this clonotype: Compared with germline, one end of the junction differs, possibly owing to a read error. The V and J genes are TRBV7-9 and TRBJ2-7; no clear D gene. The CDR3 sequence is 13 residues long. Germline assignment: CDR1 SEHNR and CDR2 FQNEAQ (reference sequence). CDR3 coding DNA: TGTGCCGGCAGCTCGAGCAGGACCTACGAGCAGTACTTC. It translates to CAGSSSRTYEQYF.

The rearrangement joins TRBV5-6 to TRBJ1-1; a possible D gene is TRBD1 (6 bases). The CDR3 runs to 14 residues. Per the germline V gene, CDR1 is SGHDT and CDR2 is YYEEEE. V was trimmed by 4 bases and J by 1 base, leaving 11 bases between them. The CDR3 region has the DNA TGTGCCAGCAGCGGACAGCGTGGGAACACTGAAGCTTTCTTT. This gives the protein CASSGQRGNTEAFF. The whole variable domain, filled in from reference TRBV5-6 and TRBJ1-1, reads DAGVTQSPTHLIKTRGQQVTLRCSPKSGHDTVSWYQQALGQGPQFIFQYYEEEERQRGNFPDRFSGHQFPNYSSELNVNALLLGDSALYLCASSGQRGNTEAFFGQGTRLTVV.

This rearrangement joins TRBV2 to TRBJ1-2; D remains ambiguous. Germline values: CDR1 SNHLY, CDR2 FYNNEI. V was shortened by 1 base and J by 2 bases, with 11 bases between the two germline ends. This CDR3 is built from 15 residues. CDR3: CASSEDQPRNYGYTF. CDR3 DNA sequence: TGTGCCAGCAGTGAAGACCAGCCGAGGAACTATGGCTACACCTTC. The variable domain in full, with the rest retrieved from reference TRBV2 and TRBJ1-2, is EPEVTQTPSHQVTQMGQEVILRCVPISNHLYFYWYRQILGQKVEFLVSFYNNEISEKSEIFDDQFSVERPDGSNFTLKIRSTKLEDSAMYFCASSEDQPRNYGYTFGSGTRLTVV.

This clonotype was seen a few times. The chain carries TRBV20-1 and TRBJ2-3, with 8 bases fitting TRBD1. The V gene end was trimmed by 6 bases and the J gene end by 5 bases; junction bases not matched to a gene: 7. Germline assignment: CDR1 DFQATT and CDR2 SNEGSKA (reference sequence). The CDR3 consists of 13 residues. CDR3 DNA: TGCAGTGCCCACGGGACAGGTGGAGATACGCAGTATTTT. Residues: CSAHGTGGDTQYF.

The rearrangement joins TRBV5-1 to TRBJ1-1, with TRBD1 as a possible D gene (5 bases). V was clipped by 0 bases and J by 3 bases, with 15 bases between them. The germline gives CDR1 SGHRS, CDR2 YFSETQ. The length of the CDR3 is 16 residues. Here the CDR3 reads CASSLAGGLLYTEAFF. In DNA form, the CDR3 reads TGCGCCAGCAGCTTGGCCGGGGGGTTGTTGTACACTGAAGCTTTCTTT.

The V gene is TRBV4-3, the J gene TRBJ2-1; D remains unclear. This CDR3 contains 16 residues. V was cut by 0 bases and J by 0 bases, with 9 bases left in between. CDR1 and CDR2 from the germline V gene are LGHNA and YSLEER. The CDR3 DNA follows: TGCGCCAGCAGCCAAGAAGACATGAGCTCCTACAATGAGCAGTTCTTC. Its protein is CASSQEDMSSYNEQFF.

The J gene is TRBJ2-5, the V gene TRBV25-1; unclear D gene. The J call is in doubt because the DNA end fits TRBJ2-7 better. The CDR3 has 13 amino acids. Per the germline V gene, CDR1 is MGHDK and CDR2 is SYGVNS. DNA for the CDR3: TGTGCCAGCAGTGAACATTCAGAGTACGAGCAGTACTTC. Its protein product is CASSEHSEYEQYF.

This chain uses TRBV13 with TRBJ2-3, with TRBD2 matching 8 bases. V was pared by 2 bases and J by 6 bases, with 7 bases of the junction left unmatched. CDR1 and CDR2 (germline): PRHDT, FYEKMQ (reference sequence). The CDR3 consists of 15 residues. CDR3 residues: CASSLQKRERDTQYF. In DNA, the CDR3 is TGTGCCAGCAGCTTACAGAAGCGGGAGAGGGATACGCAGTATTTT. Full variable domain (missing parts from reference TRBV13 and TRBJ2-3): AAGVIQSPRHLIKEKRETATLKCYPIPRHDTVYWYQQGPGQDPQFLISFYEKMQSDKGSIPDRFSAQQFSDYHSELNMSSLELGDSALYFCASSLQKRERDTQYFGPGTRLTVL.

The chain links TRBV5-1 to TRBJ2-3; 9 bases are a match to TRBD2. Trimming cost V 0 bases and J 0 bases; bases outside gene matches: 8. CDR3 length equals 18 residues. Germline CDR1 SGHRS, CDR2 YFSETQ. CDR3 in amino acids: CASSLAPFLAGSTDTQYF. The CDR3 DNA reads as TGCGCCAGCAGCTTGGCCCCGTTTCTAGCGGGGAGCACAGATACGCAGTATTTT.

This clonotype was seen only a few times. The chain has TRBV4-3 and TRBJ1-6; a weak D match, TRBD1 (6 bases). The V gene lost 4 bases and the J gene lost 7 bases, with 11 bases spanning the gap. The CDR3 has 14 residues. Looked up from germline, CDR1 is LGHNA and CDR2 is YSLEER. In DNA, the CDR3 is TGCGCCAGCAGCCGGACAGAGTCCAATTCACCCCTCCACTTT. It encodes CASSRTESNSPLHF.